These 25 T cell receptor beta chains share one sample of origin, sequenced in a study of vaccination effects on CD4 cells after COVID-19. These receptors have no known antigen. Investigators separated out CD4+ T cells once about eleven days of culture had passed. Assay: immunoSEQ multiplex PCR; the TCRdb copy retains only in-frame clones and omits some. The sample lists around 60,000 clones, 60% to 85% occurring once. The specimen was CD4+ T cells from PBMCs cultured without peptide, collected before COVID-19 vaccination. Source of these receptors: a human donor who received a COVID-19 vaccine.

The rearrangement links TRBV19 to TRBJ2-3, with 7 bases identical to TRBD2. The V and J ends lost 3 bases and 7 bases, in that order; junction bases with no gene match: 10. CDR1 and CDR2 from the germline V gene are LNHDA and SQIVND (reference sequence). This CDR3 comprises 15 residues. The DNA of the CDR3 is TGTGCCAGTAGTATTGGCGGGGGTATTTCATATACGCAGTATTTT. Its protein is CASSIGGGISYTQYF.

The V gene is TRBV3-1 (or the pseudogene TRBV3-2), the J gene TRBJ1-3, with D perhaps TRBD1 (6 bases). CDR1 is LGHDT, CDR2 YNNKEL, per germline (reference sequence). The CDR3 length is 16 residues. Trimming removed 1 base from V and 0 bases from J, with 10 bases in between. CDR3 loop: CASSQGQVFSGNTIYF. DNA of the CDR3: TGTGCCAGCAGCCAAGGACAGGTTTTCTCTGGAAACACCATATATTTT.

This clone was seen a few times. The gene calls are TRBV5-4 and TRBJ1-2; D not certain. The germline V gene has CDR1 SGHNT and CDR2 YYREEE (reference sequence). The CDR3 covers 14 residues. Trimming stripped 0 bases from V and 1 base from J, with 7 bases between. As DNA, the CDR3 is TGTGCCAGCAGCTTGGCTCTCGGTAACTATGGCTACACCTTC. Its translation: CASSLALGNYGYTF.

The chain has TRBV28 and TRBJ2-3, with 7 bases aligning to TRBD1. The CDR3 spans 15 residues. The ends lost 6 bases at V and 1 base at J; junction bases unmatched: 7. Germline V gene lookup returns CDR1 MDHEN and CDR2 SYDVKM. This CDR3 reads CASSAGGSRTDTQYF. The DNA of the CDR3 is TGTGCCAGCAGCGCAGGGGGTTCTCGCACAGATACGCAGTATTTT. The full variable domain, in which reference TRBV28 and TRBJ2-3 provide the parts outside the CDR3, is DVKVTQSSRYLVKRTGEKVFLECVQDMDHENMFWYRQDPGLGLRLIYFSYDVKMKEKGDIPEGYSVSREKKERFSLILESASTNQTSMYLCASSAGGSRTDTQYFGPGTRLTVL.

The chain combines TRBV5-4 with TRBJ2-1, with 9 bases lining up with TRBD2. With 0 bases clipped from V and 10 bases from J, the junction kept 14 bases outside the gene matches. This CDR3 comprises 17 residues. The germline gives CDR1 SGHNT, CDR2 YYREEE (reference sequence). The CDR3 reads CASSLETLAGVLGEQFF. The DNA of the CDR3 is TGTGCCAGCAGCTTGGAGACCTTAGCGGGGGTTCTGGGGGAGCAGTTCTTC.

This chain connects TRBV19 to TRBJ2-1; 7 bases match TRBD1. The ends lost 3 bases at V and 6 bases at J; junction bases unmatched: 14. CDR3 length: 17 residues. CDR1 is LNHDA and CDR2 is SQIVND in the germline V gene (reference sequence). The DNA of the CDR3 is TGTGCCAGTAGTATGCATTTAACGGGACAGAGATCCAATGAGCAGTTCTTC. Its translation is CASSMHLTGQRSNEQFF. Full variable domain (remainder filled in from reference TRBV19 and TRBJ2-1): DGGITQSPKYLFRKEGQNVTLSCEQNLNHDAMYWYRQDPGQGLRLIYYSQIVNDFQKGDIAEGYSVSREKKESFPLTVTSAQKNPTAFYLCASSMHLTGQRSNEQFFGPGTRLTVL.

This chain connects TRBV19 to TRBJ2-6, with TRBD1 matching over 11 bases. CDR1 is LNHDA and CDR2 is SQIVND in the germline V gene (reference sequence). The CDR3 loop spans 17 amino acids. The junction had 8 bases not matched to a gene; V was cut back by 6 bases and J by 4 bases. CDR3 region: CASSPGQGAQGANVLTF. Written as DNA, the CDR3 is TGTGCCAGTAGCCCAGGACAGGGGGCGCAAGGGGCCAACGTCCTGACTTTC.

The CDR3 DNA follows: TGCGCCAGCAACCGAAACATGGCTCCTGGGGCCAACGTCCTGACTTTC. The encoded protein is CASNRNMAPGANVLTF. J is TRBJ2-6 and V is TRBV5-1; D unresolved. The CDR3 is 16 amino acids. Germline CDR1 reads SGHRS; CDR2 reads YFSETQ. V dropped 6 bases and J dropped 2 bases, with 15 bases sitting between them.

This clone was recorded only once. This rearrangement joins TRBV23-1 to TRBJ1-4, with D hard to call. TRBV23-1 is reported as an ORF; its role is uncertain. V lost 8 bases to trimming and J lost 7 bases, with 17 bases between them. The length of the CDR3 is 14 residues. CDR3 amino acids: CASVHGREGEKLFF. Here the CDR3 DNA reads TGCGCCAGCGTACACGGGAGGGAGGGTGAAAAACTGTTTTTT.

V is TRBV5-1 and J is TRBJ2-5; 11 bases are a match to TRBD1. V lost 4 bases, J lost 4 bases, and 3 bases stayed unmatched. Germline V gene data show CDR1 as SGHRS and CDR2 as YFSETQ. The CDR3 has 14 amino acids. The CDR3 DNA follows: TGCGCCAGCAGCGCGGACAGGGGGCCAGAGACCCAGTACTTC. It translates to CASSADRGPETQYF.

This clone was recorded once. The rearrangement uses TRBV24-1 and TRBJ2-3, with D perhaps assigned TRBD1 or TRBD2 (6 bases each). Germline V gives CDR1 KGHDR, CDR2 SFDVKD. Trimming pared 3 bases from V and 5 bases from J, leaving 17 bases between. The CDR3 has 16 amino acids. The chain's CDR3 is CATSDPRGGPVDTQYF. In DNA, the CDR3 is TGTGCCACCAGTGATCCCCGTGGGGGGCCAGTAGATACGCAGTATTTT.

The V call is TRBV5-8, the J call TRBJ2-3; D gene unclear. The CDR3 sequence is 15 residues long. Germline CDR1 reads SGHTS; CDR2 reads YDEGEE. With 1 base removed from V and 1 base from J, the gap between germline ends came to 10 bases. Here the CDR3 reads CASSLWAVRTDTQYF. In DNA form, the CDR3 reads TGTGCCAGCAGCTTGTGGGCAGTCCGCACAGATACGCAGTATTTT.

The chain uses TRBV7-2 and TRBJ1-1; 7 positions agree with TRBD1. The CDR3 loop spans 15 amino acids. Germline CDR1 reads SGHTA; CDR2 reads FQGNSA. V was pared by 5 bases and J by 0 bases, with 6 bases of the junction left unmatched. In nucleotides, the CDR3 is TGTGCCAGCAGCCAACAGGGACAGCTGAACACTGAAGCTTTCTTT. It yields the protein CASSQQGQLNTEAFF.

Written as DNA, the CDR3 is TGTGCCAGCAGCGATCGGGGGGGTGGTACGGGAGAGACCCAGTACTTC. Translated: CASSDRGGGTGETQYF. The chain links TRBV6-6 to TRBJ2-5; 8 nucleotides align to TRBD2. After removal of 6 bases from V and 4 bases from J, the junction contained 13 bases not matched to a gene. This CDR3 is built from 16 residues. Per germline, CDR1 MNHNY and CDR2 SVGAGI (reference sequence).

The chain carries TRBV28 and TRBJ1-5, with a weak D call TRBD1 (5 bases). This CDR3 spans 15 amino acids. CDR1 is MDHEN, CDR2 SYDVKM, per germline. With 1 base removed from V and 7 bases from J, the gap between germline ends came to 14 bases. The CDR3 DNA reads TGTGCCAGCAGTTTATACCGGCAGGGAGGGCAGCCCCAGCATTTT. Translation: CASSLYRQGGQPQHF. Using reference TRBV28 and TRBJ1-5 for the parts outside the CDR3, the full variable domain is DVKVTQSSRYLVKRTGEKVFLECVQDMDHENMFWYRQDPGLGLRLIYFSYDVKMKEKGDIPEGYSVSREKKERFSLILESASTNQTSMYLCASSLYRQGGQPQHFGDGTRLSIL.

This chain joins TRBV9 and TRBJ2-3; D uncertain. The V gene lost 0 bases and the J gene lost 2 bases, with 13 bases spanning the gap. CDR1 is SGDLS and CDR2 is YYNGEE in the germline V gene. The CDR3 covers 16 residues. The CDR3 loop reads CASSVGAGSYTDTQYF. For the CDR3, the DNA is TGTGCCAGCAGCGTAGGGGCAGGTTCGTACACAGATACGCAGTATTTT.

The CDR3 reads CASSTHLNTEAFF. The CDR3 region has the DNA TGTGCCAGCAGTACCCATTTAAACACTGAAGCTTTCTTT. The chain carries TRBV6-5 and TRBJ1-1; D gene unclear. V was clipped by 5 bases and J by 2 bases, with 9 bases between them. CDR3 length equals 13 residues. Germline V gene sequence: CDR1 MNHEY, CDR2 SVGAGI.

This chain connects TRBV20-1 to TRBJ2-3, with TRBD2 matching 10 bases. Germline V gives CDR1 DFQATT, CDR2 SNEGSKA (reference sequence). Trimming took 3 bases from V and 5 from J; bases not matched to a gene: 11. There are 16 residues in the CDR3. The CDR3 DNA is TGCAGTGCTAGTCAGCTAGCGGGGGTCGGTAGAGATACGCAGTATTTT. Encoded protein: CSASQLAGVGRDTQYF.

The genes are TRBV5-1 and TRBJ2-1; 9 positions agree with TRBD1. J gave up 4 bases and V 3 bases, and 11 bases lay outside the gene matches. The CDR3 loop spans 17 amino acids. Per germline, CDR1 SGHRS and CDR2 YFSETQ. CDR3 amino acids: CASSWTTSGTGYNEQFF. CDR3 in DNA: TGCGCCAGCAGCTGGACGACTTCCGGGACAGGGTACAATGAGCAGTTCTTC.

This clone was seen a handful of times. The gene calls are TRBV24-1 and TRBJ1-2; the D is unclear. Looked up from germline, CDR1 is KGHDR and CDR2 is SFDVKD. Trimming pared 5 bases from V and 4 bases from J, leaving 7 bases between. The CDR3 sequence is 12 residues long. The DNA of the CDR3 is TGTGCCACCAGTGTGGGCAGCTATGGCTACACCTTC. Translation: CATSVGSYGYTF.

The chain couples TRBV2 to TRBJ1-3; D is undetermined. Germline V gene sequence: CDR1 SNHLY, CDR2 FYNNEI. This CDR3 has 14 residues. V lost 1 base to trimming and J lost 3 bases, with 7 bases between them. The CDR3 DNA reads as TGTGCCAGCAGTGAAGGCGCAGGTGGAAACACCATATATTTT. As protein: CASSEGAGGNTIYF.

The chain couples TRBV7-2 to TRBJ1-2, with TRBD1 identical over 10 bases. Germline V lookup: CDR1 SGHTA, CDR2 FQGNSA. V shed 1 base, J shed 5 bases, and the junction held 4 bases outside the gene matches. This CDR3 is 15 amino acids long. Here the CDR3 reads CASSLEGQGTYGYTF. CDR3 DNA sequence: TGTGCCAGCAGCTTAGAGGGACAGGGGACATATGGCTACACCTTC.

This clone was detected once. The chain couples TRBV5-6 to TRBJ1-2, with no clear D. The V gene lost 0 bases and the J gene lost 6 bases, with 12 bases spanning the gap. This CDR3 is built from 14 residues. The V gene's germline CDR1 is SGHDT and CDR2 YYEEEE. CDR3 loop: CASSLVANRHGYTF. The CDR3 region has the DNA TGTGCCAGCAGCTTGGTGGCGAATAGACATGGCTACACCTTC.

The chain is built from TRBV6-1 and TRBJ1-4; possible D gene TRBD1, 6 bases. This CDR3 is built from 17 residues. V shed 2 bases and J shed 4 bases, with 17 bases lying between them. CDR1 is MNHNS, CDR2 SASEGT, per germline. The CDR3 sequence is CASSESKGTSYNEKLFF. In DNA, the CDR3 is TGTGCCAGCAGTGAAAGCAAAGGGACATCTTATAATGAAAAACTGTTTTTT.

A few counts support this clone. The chain recombines TRBV19 with TRBJ1-1; TRBD1 matches at 7 bases. The CDR3 covers 14 residues. Germline V gene data show CDR1 as LNHDA and CDR2 as SQIVND (reference sequence). The V gene end was trimmed by 6 bases and the J gene end by 2 bases; junction bases not matched to a gene: 6. The chain's CDR3 is CASSLTGSNTEAFF. The CDR3 bases are TGTGCCAGTAGCTTGACAGGGTCCAACACTGAAGCTTTCTTT. Variable domain in full (rest from reference TRBV19 and TRBJ1-1): DGGITQSPKYLFRKEGQNVTLSCEQNLNHDAMYWYRQDPGQGLRLIYYSQIVNDFQKGDIAEGYSVSREKKESFPLTVTSAQKNPTAFYLCASSLTGSNTEAFFGQGTRLTVV.